The 29 T cell receptor beta chains presented below share a single source sample, sequenced in a study of blood T cell repertoires in COVID-19. Profiling relied on immunoSEQ multiplex PCR, and the TCRdb table lists in-frame clones only, not all of them. The top ten hold about an eighth of the sample, which has roughly 180,000 clones, about three quarters seen once. The sequenced sample was peripheral blood. The receptors originated from a woman aged 80 or over with COVID-19, enrolled during active disease.

This chain links TRBV24-1 with TRBJ2-3, with a possible D match to TRBD2 (6 bases). The CDR3 totals 19 residues. Trimming stripped 5 bases from V and 2 bases from J, with 25 bases between. Germline V lookup: CDR1 KGHDR, CDR2 SFDVKD. The CDR3 loop reads CATSAPPGSGAGNTDTQYF. The CDR3 DNA reads TGTGCCACCAGTGCTCCCCCGGGGTCGGGAGCGGGCAACACAGATACGCAGTATTTT.

The V and J genes are TRBV4-3 and TRBJ1-2, with a tentative D call TRBD1 (6 bases). Trimming shortened V by 0 bases and J by 4 bases, and 12 bases separated the two germline ends. The CDR3 has 15 residues. Per the germline V gene, CDR1 is LGHNA and CDR2 is YSLEER. The CDR3 is CASSQDRGRGYGYTF. In DNA form, the CDR3 reads TGCGCCAGCAGCCAAGATCGTGGCAGGGGCTATGGCTACACCTTC.

The chain joins TRBV2 to TRBJ2-7, with 11 bases fitting TRBD2. CDR1 and CDR2 (germline): SNHLY, FYNNEI. J lost 3 bases, V lost 5 bases, and 9 bases had no gene match. There are 16 residues in the CDR3. As DNA, the CDR3 is TGTGCCAGCAGTCCACGAGGCACTAGCGGGGGCTACGAGCAGTACTTC. It translates to CASSPRGTSGGYEQYF.

The chain uses TRBV6-6 and TRBJ1-5; 12 bases fit TRBD1. Losses at the gene ends were 5 bases for V and 6 bases for J; bases not matched to a gene: 8. This CDR3 region has 16 residues. The germline CDR1 and CDR2 sequences are MNHNY and SVGAGI (reference sequence). Written as DNA, the CDR3 is TGTGCCAGCAGTCGTACCGGGACAGGGGGCGGTCAGCCCCAGCATTTT. Amino acids: CASSRTGTGGGQPQHF.

This rearrangement joins TRBV6-5 to TRBJ2-7, with D perhaps matching TRBD1 (5 bases). The germline V gene encodes CDR1 MNHEY and CDR2 SVGAGI. V was pared by 6 bases and J by 6 bases, with 21 bases between. The CDR3 is 15 residues long. The CDR3 loop reads CASRTAWKGLGEQYF. The CDR3 DNA follows: TGTGCCAGCAGAACAGCTTGGAAGGGGCTGGGCGAGCAGTACTTC.

The chain has TRBV4-1 and TRBJ1-4; TRBD1 matches at 7 bases. The germline CDR1 and CDR2 sequences are MGHRA and YSYEKL. This CDR3 has 16 residues. V dropped 2 bases and J dropped 8; count of bases not matched to a gene: 11. CDR3 in DNA: TGCGCCAGCAGCCAAAGGGACAGCCGGGGAGGAGAAAAACTGTTTTTT. It yields the protein CASSQRDSRGGEKLFF.

The V and J genes are TRBV29-1 and TRBJ1-1; tentatively, D is TRBD1 (5 bases). The germline gives CDR1 SQVTM, CDR2 ANQGSEA. The CDR3 runs to 13 residues. V was pared by 3 bases and J by 7 bases, with 15 bases between. Here the CDR3 reads CSVDGPGQVEAFF. The CDR3 DNA is TGCAGCGTTGATGGGCCAGGGCAAGTTGAAGCTTTCTTT.

The V call is TRBV18, the J call TRBJ2-3; 9 bases match TRBD1. CDR3 length: 14 residues. J gave up 7 bases and V 3 bases, and 5 bases lay outside the gene matches. In germline, CDR1 is KGHSH, CDR2 LQKENI. The CDR3 nucleotides read TGTGCCAGCTCACCCCGGGACAGGGAGAATACGCAGTATTTT. It codes for CASSPRDRENTQYF.

The chain uses TRBV28 and TRBJ2-3; TRBD2 agrees at 9 bases. The CDR3 contains 19 residues. Germline V CDR1 and CDR2: MDHEN, SYDVKM. The V and J ends lost 2 bases and 0 bases, in that order; junction bases with no gene match: 12. CDR3 loop: CASSLVMLAGQTSTDTQYF. CDR3 coding DNA: TGTGCCAGCAGTTTAGTGATGCTAGCGGGACAAACTAGCACAGATACGCAGTATTTT.

This chain joins TRBV19 and TRBJ2-7; D is ambiguous. The CDR3 is made up of 15 amino acids. Trimming removed 4 bases at V and 0 bases at J, with 13 bases between. Germline V gene data show CDR1 as LNHDA and CDR2 as SQIVND (reference sequence). The CDR3 DNA reads as TGTGCCAGTAGTACCCTGAGGAGTAGCTCCTACGAGCAGTACTTC. Translated: CASSTLRSSSYEQYF.

The chain is built from TRBV11-2 and TRBJ1-2; the D is unclear. Germline CDR1 SGHAT, CDR2 FQNNGV. V was pared by 1 base and J by 8 bases, with 8 bases between. This CDR3 has 12 residues. This CDR3 reads CASSLVSGGYTF. CDR3 DNA: TGTGCCAGCAGCTTAGTTTCGGGGGGCTACACCTTC. The variable domain in full, completed from reference TRBV11-2 and TRBJ1-2, reads EAGVAQSPRYKIIEKRQSVAFWCNPISGHATLYWYQQILGQGPKLLIQFQNNGVVDDSQLPKDRFSAERLKGVDSTLKIQPAKLEDSAVYLCASSLVSGGYTFGSGTRLTVV.

This clone was picked up one time. The gene calls are TRBV6-5 and TRBJ1-2; no clear D. This CDR3 is built from 11 residues. V lost 9 bases and J 4 bases, leaving 9 bases between the germline ends. Germline assignment: CDR1 MNHEY and CDR2 SVGAGI. For the CDR3, the DNA is TGTGCCAGTCGAGGTCTCTATGGCTACACCTTC. Translating gives CASRGLYGYTF.

V gene TRBV5-1 combines with J gene TRBJ2-7; the match to TRBD2 covers 10 bases. Trimming removed 3 bases from V and 9 bases from J; junction bases left unmatched: 9. This CDR3 has 14 amino acids. Germline V lookup: CDR1 SGHRS, CDR2 YFSETQ. The CDR3: CASSYGLAEGVQYF. The DNA for the CDR3 is TGCGCCAGCAGCTACGGACTAGCGGAAGGGGTGCAGTACTTC.

This chain connects TRBV5-1 to TRBJ2-5; 11 bases fit TRBD2. Germline CDR1 SGHRS, CDR2 YFSETQ. With V trimmed by 4 bases and J by 5 bases, 7 bases remained unmatched. This CDR3 contains 15 residues. The CDR3 nucleotides are TGCGCCAGCAGCAAAACTAGCGGGAGACAGGAGACCCAGTACTTC. This sequence encodes CASSKTSGRQETQYF.

The chain couples TRBV19 to TRBJ2-2; D not resolved. CDR1 is LNHDA and CDR2 is SQIVND in the germline V gene (reference sequence). The CDR3 is 16 amino acids. Trimming removed 3 bases from V and 0 bases from J, with 11 bases in between. CDR3 sequence: CASSMVWAANTGELFF. The CDR3 DNA reads as TGTGCCAGTAGTATGGTCTGGGCCGCGAACACCGGGGAGCTGTTTTTT.

The chain links TRBV27 to TRBJ2-7; 7 nucleotides agree with TRBD1. Germline V gene sequence: CDR1 MNHEY, CDR2 SMNVEV (reference sequence). The CDR3 is made up of 14 amino acids. J was trimmed by 2 bases and V by 6 bases; bases with no gene match: 7. The CDR3 sequence is CASRLDRPPYEQYF. The CDR3 DNA is TGTGCCAGCAGGCTGGACAGGCCCCCCTACGAGCAGTACTTC.

The rearrangement uses TRBV7-2 and TRBJ2-7; 8 nucleotides align to TRBD1. CDR1 and CDR2 (germline): SGHTA, FQGNSA. Trimming at V came to 0 bases and at J to 3 bases, leaving 13 bases not matched to a gene. The CDR3 contains 18 residues. The chain's CDR3 is CASSLAPGQGATGYEQYF. The DNA of the CDR3 is TGTGCCAGCAGCTTAGCGCCCGGCCAGGGGGCAACGGGCTACGAGCAGTACTTC.

V and J are TRBV6-6 and TRBJ2-7, with D possibly TRBD2 on 6 matching bases. Germline values: CDR1 MNHNY, CDR2 SVGAGI (reference sequence). CDR3 length: 16 residues. Trimming shortened V by 3 bases and J by 2 bases, and 17 bases separated the two germline ends. In DNA form, the CDR3 reads TGTGCCAGCAGTTATGGCCCCCGGGGGAATACCTACGAGCAGTACTTC. It is translated as CASSYGPRGNTYEQYF.

This clone came up once. The chain recombines TRBV29-1 with TRBJ2-3; 12 bases map to TRBD2. Germline trimming cut 4 bases from V and 5 bases from J; bases unmatched to any gene: 1. The CDR3 contains 13 residues. CDR1 is SQVTM and CDR2 is ANQGSEA in the germline V gene. This CDR3 is CSVGLAGVDTQYF. Here the CDR3 DNA reads TGCAGCGTTGGACTAGCGGGAGTAGATACGCAGTATTTT.

V is TRBV24-1 and J is TRBJ2-5; 7 nucleotides agree with TRBD1. Germline V lookup: CDR1 KGHDR, CDR2 SFDVKD. The CDR3 has 16 amino acids. With 2 bases clipped from V and 2 bases from J, the junction kept 7 bases outside the gene matches. The CDR3 reads CATSDSLGTVQETQYF. CDR3 coding DNA: TGTGCCACCAGTGATTCCCTCGGGACAGTACAAGAGACCCAGTACTTC.

This clone has a handful of counts. The chain is built from TRBV18 and TRBJ1-1, with 7 bases fitting TRBD1. The CDR3 spans 14 residues. CDR1 KGHSH and CDR2 LQKENI come from the germline V gene. V gave up 4 bases and J gave up 3 bases; unmatched junction bases: 5. CDR3: CASSRQGEYTEAFF. CDR3 nucleotide sequence: TGTGCCAGCTCACGACAGGGAGAGTACACTGAAGCTTTCTTT.

In its sample, this clone was seen once. The chain employs TRBV10-2 and TRBJ2-1; 10 nucleotides match TRBD2. The CDR3 runs to 15 residues. Germline values: CDR1 WSHSY, CDR2 SAAADI. J lost 1 base, V lost 6 bases, and 3 bases had no gene match. The DNA of the CDR3 is TGCGCCAGCAGGGAGCGGGGGGGGTCCTACAATGAGCAGTTCTTC. Its translation: CASRERGGSYNEQFF.

This chain uses TRBV4-2 with TRBJ1-1, with a tentative D call TRBD1 (5 bases). Germline CDR1 reads LGHNA; CDR2 reads YNFKEQ. V was trimmed by 1 base and J by 10 bases, leaving 13 bases between them. This CDR3 contains 13 residues. The CDR3 protein is CASSQGRGILAFF. CDR3 DNA: TGTGCCAGCAGCCAAGGGCGGGGGATTTTAGCTTTCTTT.

This chain connects TRBV5-6 to TRBJ2-1, with 9 bases identical to TRBD2. CDR3 size: 15 residues. V lost 1 base, J lost 7 bases, and 6 bases stayed unmatched. Germline V gene data show CDR1 as SGHDT and CDR2 as YYEEEE. The CDR3 loop is CASSLMREGPNEQFF. CDR3 DNA: TGTGCCAGCAGCTTGATGCGGGAGGGCCCGAATGAGCAGTTCTTC. Filled out from reference TRBV5-6 and TRBJ2-1, the complete variable domain reads DAGVTQSPTHLIKTRGQQVTLRCSPKSGHDTVSWYQQALGQGPQFIFQYYEEEERQRGNFPDRFSGHQFPNYSSELNVNALLLGDSALYLCASSLMREGPNEQFFGPGTRLTVL.

This chain uses TRBV29-1 with TRBJ1-1; D is uncertain. This CDR3 is built from 13 residues. Germline-derived CDR1 and CDR2 are SQVTM and ANQGSEA. Trimming shortened V by 4 bases and J by 3 bases, and 12 bases separated the two germline ends. The CDR3 nucleotides are TGCAGCGTTGCTATTAATCGGGACACTGAAGCTTTCTTT. It codes for CSVAINRDTEAFF.

V is TRBV10-3 and J is TRBJ1-1; TRBD1 might be the D (5 bases). CDR1 is ENHRY and CDR2 is SYGVKD in the germline V gene. The V and J ends lost 3 bases and 1 base respectively, with 12 bases between them. The length of the CDR3 is 15 residues. CDR3 amino acids: CAISDYSRANTEAFF. The CDR3 DNA follows: TGTGCCATCAGTGATTATTCCAGGGCGAACACTGAAGCTTTCTTT.

This chain links TRBV6-5 with TRBJ2-1, with D possibly being TRBD2 (6 bases). The V gene lost 4 bases and the J gene lost 7 bases, with 14 bases spanning the gap. This CDR3 has 14 amino acids. Per germline, CDR1 MNHEY and CDR2 SVGAGI. The CDR3 reads CASSFPGRRNEQFF. The CDR3 coding sequence is TGTGCCAGCAGTTTCCCTGGGAGGCGAAATGAGCAGTTCTTC.

The rearrangement joins TRBV11-3 to TRBJ1-5, with TRBD1 matching 7 bases. V shed 0 bases and J 5 bases; nucleotides not matched to a gene: 10. Germline assignment: CDR1 SGHNT and CDR2 YENEEA. The CDR3 has 17 amino acids. CDR3 in amino acids: CASSLEEQGIKDQPQHF. Here the CDR3 DNA reads TGTGCCAGCAGCTTAGAGGAACAGGGGATTAAGGATCAGCCCCAGCATTTT.

This chain links TRBV28 with TRBJ1-2; D is unclear. The CDR3 has 14 residues. Between the trimmed V and J ends, which lost 3 bases and 0 bases, there was a span of 8 bases. In germline, CDR1 is MDHEN, CDR2 SYDVKM. CDR3 protein: CASSFHGANYGYTF. The CDR3 nucleotides are TGTGCCAGCAGTTTCCACGGGGCTAACTATGGCTACACCTTC.